The sequence of this T cell receptor (beta chain) was determined in a study of a mutant IDH1 vaccine in newly diagnosed glioma. Study information: At weeks 1, 3, 5, 7, 11, 15, 19 and 23, patients received a vaccination, eight in all. Vaccine dosing followed radiotherapy by 4-6 weeks, or accompanied temozolomide cycles.

The V gene's germline CDR1 is GTSNPN and CDR2 SVGIG (reference sequence). V was shortened by 1 base and J by 0 bases, with 10 bases between the two germline ends. There are 15 residues in the CDR3. Time point described: week 11, during vaccination. Vaccination used 300 ug of mutant IDH1 20-mer peptide per dose, with topical imiquimod. The table lists this clone with a few counts. The target antigen is unknown. The assay was immunoSEQ multiplex PCR, and TCRdb's table has in-frame clones only and misses some. The sample has under 35,000 clones; roughly 90% are singletons. The input for sequencing was PBMCs, taken from a glioma patient whose treatment included an IDH1 peptide vaccine. The rearrangement uses TRBV30 and TRBJ1-5; tentative D call: TRBD1 (5 bases). The TCR was taken from a young man with glioma. In DNA, the CDR3 is TGTGCCTGGAGTGCGGGGACGAATAGCAATCAGCCCCAGCATTTT. This codes for CAWSAGTNSNQPQHF.